A selection of T cell receptor beta chains follows, all from one sample in a study of blood T cells in healthy people across ages. One entry per CDR3 protein results from TCRdb running MiXCR on the 5' RACE reads. Among about 900,000 distinct CDR3 sequences, about 48% were seen once, and the ten largest hold about an eighth. The specimen sequenced was blood. These receptors were collected from a man younger than 40 in good health. Each CDR3 is given with its conserved first and last residue. A D gene is named only where the DNA matches it firmly. Expanded clones are given a class, and other clones once, few, many or no size at all.

>TRBJ2-5|-|-|TRBV7-3
CASSSRTVGEETQYF
TGTGCCAGCAGCTCCCGGACAGTTGGGGAAGAGACCCAGTACTTC
>TRBJ2-3|TRBD2|-|TRBV7-9
CASTREGSTDTQYF
TGTGCCAGCACCCGGGAGGGCAGCACAGATACGCAGTATTTT
>TRBJ2-5|TRBD2|once|TRBV6-2/TRBV6-3
CASRARLAETQYF
TGTGCCAGCAGGGCAAGACTAGCTGAGACCCAGTACTTC
>TRBJ2-7|-|many|TRBV29-1
CSVDYGDEQYF
TGCAGCGTTGACTACGGTGACGAGCAGTACTTC
>TRBJ1-4|-|-|TRBV20-1
CSATTLGGSEEKLFF
TGCAGTGCCACCACCTTAGGGGGATCGGAAGAAAAACTGTTTTTT
>TRBJ2-1|-|-|TRBV20-1
CSAGRAGNSYNEQFF
TGCAGTGCGGGGCGGGCGGGTAACTCCTACAATGAGCAGTTCTTC
>TRBJ2-3|-|few|TRBV4-2
CASSPLLGLGMGADTQYF
TGTGCCAGCAGCCCTCTCCTGGGACTGGGGATGGGCGCAGATACGCAGTATTTT
>TRBJ2-5|-|few|TRBV6-5
CASGWSGRETQYF
TGTGCCAGTGGGTGGTCGGGTCGAGAGACCCAGTACTTC
>TRBJ2-7|TRBD2|-|TRBV11-3
CASSLDGGGEYEQYF
TGTGCCAGCAGCTTAGACGGGGGAGGGGAATACGAGCAGTACTTC
>TRBJ2-3|-|-|TRBV10-2
CASSDFSGGRSDTQYF
TGCGCCAGCAGTGATTTCAGTGGGGGGCGGTCAGATACGCAGTATTTT
>TRBJ2-1|TRBD2|few|TRBV11-2
CASRLLAGAYNEQFF
TGTGCCAGCAGGTTACTAGCGGGAGCCTACAATGAGCAGTTCTTC
>TRBJ2-4|-|few|TRBV11-3
CASSFRGDQNIQYF
TGTGCCAGCAGCTTTAGGGGCGACCAAAACATTCAGTACTTC
>TRBJ1-6|TRBD1|-|TRBV20-1
CSAVRQGYNSPLHF
TGCAGTGCTGTCCGACAGGGGTATAATTCACCCCTCCACTTT
>TRBJ2-5|TRBD2|-|TRBV7-2
CASSLVSVAGGRETQYF
TGTGCCAGCAGCTTAGTCAGCGTAGCGGGGGGCAGGGAGACCCAGTACTTC
>TRBJ1-2|-|few|TRBV25-1
CASSEYENYGYTF
TGTGCCAGCAGTGAATATGAAAACTATGGCTACACCTTC
>TRBJ1-2|-|-|TRBV27
CASRNYYGYTF
TGTGCCAGTCGCAACTACTATGGCTACACCTTC
>TRBJ2-3|-|-|TRBV9
CANSVAGASTDTQYF
TGTGCCAACAGCGTAGCTGGAGCTAGCACAGATACGCAGTATTTT
>TRBJ2-1|TRBD2|few|TRBV20-1
CSARGQRGGNEQFF
TGCAGTGCTAGAGGCCAGCGGGGGGGAAATGAGCAGTTCTTC
>TRBJ2-7|-|-|TRBV20-1
CSARPRAGEEGYYEQYF
TGCAGTGCTAGGCCCCGGGCTGGGGAAGAGGGCTACTACGAGCAGTACTTC
>TRBJ2-5|-|-|TRBV6-2/TRBV6-3
CASSSLLRQETQYF
TGTGCCAGCAGTTCGCTTCTTAGACAAGAGACCCAGTACTTC
>TRBJ1-2|-|-|TRBV3-1
CASSAALDGYTF
TGTGCCAGCAGCGCCGCCTTAGATGGCTACACCTTC
>TRBJ2-3|TRBD2|few|TRBV29-1
CSVPSGLADFTDTQYF
TGCAGCGTGCCCTCGGGACTAGCGGACTTCACAGATACGCAGTATTTT
>TRBJ2-7|TRBD1|-|TRBV29-1
CSVELAGGLYEQYF
TGCAGCGTTGAATTAGCAGGGGGCTTGTACGAGCAGTACTTC
>TRBJ1-4|TRBD1|-|TRBV20-1
CNASDSGQGGEKLFF
TGCAATGCTAGTGATTCGGGACAGGGTGGGGAAAAGCTGTTTTTT
>TRBJ2-7|TRBD1|-|TRBV29-1
CSVTHTGAYEQYF
TGCAGCGTCACACATACAGGGGCCTACGAGCAGTACTTC
>TRBJ2-3|-|-|TRBV5-1
CASSSAGTARDTQYF
TGCGCCAGCAGCTCGGCCGGGACCGCTAGAGATACGCAGTATTTT
>TRBJ2-1|TRBD1|-|TRBV5-1
CASRIDRAPGNEQFF
TGCGCCAGCAGAATTGACAGGGCGCCAGGCAATGAGCAGTTCTTC
>TRBJ2-7|-|-|TRBV6-2/TRBV6-3
CASTPTDSYEQYF
TGTGCCAGCACGCCGACGGACTCCTACGAGCAGTACTTC
>TRBJ2-3|-|-|TRBV4-1
CASSQDQEGARTDTQYF
TGCGCCAGCAGCCAAGATCAGGAGGGGGCACGCACAGATACGCAGTATTTT
>TRBJ1-2|-|-|TRBV6-5
CASTFVGGDNYGYTF
TGTGCCAGCACCTTCGTGGGGGGAGATAACTATGGCTACACCTTC
>TRBJ2-7|-|-|TRBV18
CASSPVGQPYEQYF
TGTGCCAGCTCACCAGTGGGGCAGCCCTACGAGCAGTACTTC
>TRBJ2-4|-|-|TRBV15
CATSRGAGNTNIQYF
TGTGCCACCAGCAGAGGTGCAGGGAATACGAACATTCAGTACTTC
>TRBJ2-3|TRBD2|few|TRBV6-2/TRBV6-3
CASSPASGAWGTQYF
TGTGCCAGCAGCCCGGCTAGCGGCGCCTGGGGTACGCAGTATTTT
>TRBJ2-1|TRBD1|-|TRBV6-4
CASSERDSKETQFF
TGTGCCAGCAGTGAGAGGGACAGTAAAGAGACCCAGTTCTTC
>TRBJ2-5|TRBD2|-|TRBV12-3/TRBV12-4
CASSSTSSQETQYF
TGTGCCAGCAGTTCGACTAGCAGTCAAGAGACCCAGTACTTC
>TRBJ2-3|-|-|TRBV29-1
CSVPNRVPLPDTQYF
TGCAGCGTTCCCAACAGGGTCCCCCTCCCAGATACGCAGTATTTT
>TRBJ1-2|TRBD1|few|TRBV3-1
CASRPGGSYGYTF
TGTGCCAGCAGACCAGGGGGGAGCTATGGCTACACCTTC
>TRBJ1-2|-|few|TRBV10-3
CAISESSMAGFYGYTF
TGTGCCATCAGTGAGTCTAGTATGGCGGGGTTCTATGGCTACACCTTC
>TRBJ2-3|TRBD2|few|TRBV4-2
CASSQGGLAGETSSTDTQYF
TGTGCCAGCAGCCAAGGGGGACTAGCGGGGGAAACTTCTAGCACAGATACGCAGTATTTT
>TRBJ2-7|-|-|TRBV20-1
CSARAGGALYEQYF
TGCAGTGCTAGAGCGGGCGGTGCCCTCTACGAGCAGTACTTC
>TRBJ1-2|-|-|TRBV3-1
CASSLSSLYGYTF
TGTGCCAGCAGCCTCTCCTCCCTCTATGGCTACACCTTC
>TRBJ2-4|-|few|TRBV20-1
CSAPGGGVAKNIQYF
TGCAGTGCTCCAGGCGGCGGCGTAGCCAAAAACATTCAGTACTTC
>TRBJ2-3|-|-|TRBV20-1
CSASPSAGASTDTQYF
TGCAGTGCTAGCCCCAGCGCAGGAGCTAGCACAGATACGCAGTATTTT
>TRBJ2-7|TRBD1|few|TRBV7-9
CASSSTGGGYNEQYF
TGTGCCAGCAGCTCCACAGGGGGCGGGTACAATGAGCAGTACTTC
>TRBJ2-1|TRBD1|-|TRBV6-2/TRBV6-3
CASTQTGWTDNEQFF
TGTGCCAGCACCCAGACAGGGTGGACGGACAATGAGCAGTTCTTC
>TRBJ1-6|TRBD1|-|TRBV2
CASSSGTGRDSPPHF
TGTGCCAGCAGCTCCGGGACAGGGAGGGATTCACCCCCCCACTTT
>TRBJ2-3|-|few|TRBV27
CASSLLGGGTDTQYF
TGTGCCAGCTCACTTCTCGGAGGGGGGACAGATACGCAGTATTTT
>TRBJ1-1|-|-|TRBV7-9
CASSWDGVTEAFF
TGTGCCAGCAGCTGGGACGGGGTCACTGAAGCTTTCTTT
>TRBJ1-1|-|once|TRBV29-1
CSVDGVEAFF
TGCAGCGTTGACGGAGTTGAAGCTTTCTTT
>TRBJ2-5|TRBD1|-|TRBV6-5
CASSPGTGLLQETQYF
TGTGCCAGCAGTCCGGGGACAGGGTTACTCCAAGAGACCCAGTACTTC
>TRBJ1-2|-|few|TRBV7-9
CASSFPGFGYTF
TGTGCCAGCAGCTTTCCAGGGTTCGGCTACACCTTC
>TRBJ1-5|-|-|TRBV2
CASSPQGTSNQPQHF
TGTGCCAGCAGTCCACAGGGTACGAGCAATCAGCCCCAGCATTTT
>TRBJ1-2|-|-|TRBV5-1
CASRGTLNYGYTF
TGCGCCAGCAGAGGAACACTGAACTATGGCTACACCTTC